This T cell receptor (beta chain) was recovered during a study of T cell responses to AZD1222 COVID-19 vaccine. Whole-study results and caveats: Females made up more of the donors, who were largely white British, and clonal diversity may have come out too low.

TCRdb's copy holds only in-frame clones and misses some; the assay was immunoSEQ multiplex PCR. The table shows 50,000 to 60,000 clones, with approximately 80% occurring only once. As concerns this clone: Its antigen remains unknown.

The CDR3 spans 15 residues. Germline values: CDR1 LNHDA, CDR2 SQIVND (reference sequence). Trimming removed 5 bases at V and 1 base at J, with 14 bases between. Second-dose groups at about 4 or about 12 weeks were pooled. The specimen comprised peripheral blood, sampled 28 days after the second AZD1222 dose. This TCR was recovered from an adult who received the AZD1222 COVID-19 vaccine. This rearrangement joins TRBV19 to TRBJ1-1; D remains unclear. CDR3 coding DNA: TGTGCCAGTAGTCCCTTCTCCGGCACGAACACTGAAGCTTTCTTT. Translated, it gives CASSPFSGTNTEAFF.